One and the same sample provided the 28 T cell receptor beta chains below, sequenced in a study of shared T cell receptors in the human thymus. TCRdb's copy holds only in-frame clones and misses some; the assay was immunoSEQ multiplex PCR. The sample holds 450,000 to 650,000 clones; around 78% are singletons and the top ten take around 0.012%. The sample was also linked to a second study, of human thymus T cells.

The sample was thymocytes. The receptors stem from a boy under two years old with a congenital heart defect.

This clone was observed a handful of times. The rearrangement uses TRBV6-6 and TRBJ2-5, with TRBD1 matching over 8 bases. The CDR3 has 14 amino acids. Germline assignment: CDR1 MNHNY and CDR2 SVGAGI (reference sequence). V lost 5 bases to trimming and J lost 1 base; unmatched junction nucleotides: 3. The CDR3 loop is CASSVGTGQETQYF. DNA of the CDR3: TGTGCCAGCAGTGTCGGGACAGGCCAAGAGACCCAGTACTTC.

The count of this clone is one. The rearrangement uses TRBV27 and TRBJ2-4, with 7 nucleotides matching TRBD1. Per the germline V gene, CDR1 is MNHEY and CDR2 is SMNVEV (reference sequence). V was pared by 4 bases and J by 15 bases, with 24 bases of the junction left unmatched. This CDR3 contains 17 residues. In DNA form, the CDR3 reads TGTGCCAGCAGTTCGCTCGTAGACAGGGCCGTTGGTCAATATCGGTACTTC. Protein product: CASSSLVDRAVGQYRYF.

The CDR3 nucleotides are TGTGCCAGCTCACCACTGGGGGCAGGGAACACTGAAGCTTTCTTT. Translation gives CASSPLGAGNTEAFF. The chain links TRBV18 to TRBJ1-1; D might be TRBD1 (6 bases). V lost 1 base to trimming and J lost 1 base, with 10 bases between them. The CDR3 is 15 amino acids. In germline, CDR1 is KGHSH, CDR2 LQKENI.

The chain has TRBV5-1 and TRBJ2-5, with 8 bases fitting TRBD2. Germline CDR1 is SGHRS and CDR2 is YFSETQ. The length of the CDR3 is 14 residues. V dropped 4 bases and J dropped 5; count of bases not matched to a gene: 7. The CDR3 coding sequence is TGCGCCAGCAGCCTAAGCGGGAGAGGGGAGACCCAGTACTTC. As protein: CASSLSGRGETQYF. Full variable domain (missing parts from reference TRBV5-1 and TRBJ2-5): KAGVTQTPRYLIKTRGQQVTLSCSPISGHRSVSWYQQTPGQGLQFLFEYFSETQRNKGNFPGRFSGRQFSNSRSEMNVSTLELGDSALYLCASSLSGRGETQYFGPGTRLLVL.

The chain combines TRBV29-1 with TRBJ2-3, with 9 bases aligning to TRBD1. The V gene's germline CDR1 is SQVTM and CDR2 ANQGSEA. V was pared by 7 bases and J by 5 bases, with 7 bases of the junction left unmatched. This CDR3 has 13 amino acids. This CDR3 reads CSEQQGAEDTQYF. In DNA, the CDR3 is TGCAGCGAGCAACAGGGGGCTGAAGATACGCAGTATTTT.

This clone was recorded a few times. This chain links TRBV19 with TRBJ2-7, with 8 bases identical to TRBD2. The CDR3 length is 16 residues. Trimming took 0 bases from V and 3 from J; bases not matched to a gene: 7. CDR1 is LNHDA and CDR2 is SQIVND in the germline V gene (reference sequence). CDR3 residues: CASSIEAGGNFYEQYF. CDR3 coding DNA: TGTGCCAGTAGTATAGAGGCGGGAGGTAACTTCTACGAGCAGTACTTC.

The J gene is TRBJ2-1, the V gene TRBV9, with a tentative D call TRBD2 (5 bases). The CDR3 extends over 13 amino acids. V lost 3 bases and J lost 5, with 9 bases in between. The germline V gene encodes CDR1 SGDLS and CDR2 YYNGEE. CDR3 in amino acids: CASSGTFDNEQFF. CDR3 sequence (DNA): TGTGCCAGCAGCGGGACTTTCGACAATGAGCAGTTCTTC.

V is TRBV6-5 and J is TRBJ1-5; 8 bases align to TRBD1. V was clipped by 6 bases and J by 2 bases; unmatched bases: 6. CDR1 is MNHEY, CDR2 SVGAGI, per germline. This CDR3 contains 15 residues. The CDR3 here is CASSPDRGGNQPQHF. In DNA, the CDR3 is TGTGCCAGCAGCCCCGACAGGGGCGGCAATCAGCCCCAGCATTTT.

The rearrangement links TRBV15 to TRBJ1-1, with TRBD1 as a possible D gene (6 bases). Trimming took off 5 bases at V and 9 bases at J, with 16 bases between the two ends. Germline loops: CDR1 LNHNV, CDR2 YYDKDF (reference sequence). CDR3 size: 13 residues. The CDR3 DNA is TGTGCCACCAGCTTTGGACAGCCTAGACAAGCTTTCTTT. This sequence encodes CATSFGQPRQAFF. Full variable domain (rest looked up from reference TRBV15 and TRBJ1-1): DAMVIQNPRYQVTQFGKPVTLSCSQTLNHNVMYWYQQKSSQAPKLLFHYYDKDFNNEADTPDNFQSRRPNTSFCFLDIRSPGLGDTAMYLCATSFGQPRQAFFGQGTRLTVV.

V usage is TRBV5-5 and J usage is TRBJ1-5; tentatively, D is TRBD1 (6 bases). V was trimmed by 4 bases and J by 1 base, leaving 27 bases between them. CDR3 length: 20 amino acids. Germline V gives CDR1 SGHKS, CDR2 YYEKEE (reference sequence). Here the CDR3 reads CASSHGVFGFRGGSNQPQHF. CDR3 sequence (DNA): TGTGCCAGCAGCCATGGGGTCTTCGGGTTTCGGGGGGGCAGCAATCAGCCCCAGCATTTT. Full variable domain (rest looked up from reference TRBV5-5 and TRBJ1-5): DAGVTQSPTHLIKTRGQQVTLRCSPISGHKSVSWYQQVLGQGPQFIFQYYEKEERGRGNFPDRFSARQFPNYSSELNVNALLLGDSALYLCASSHGVFGFRGGSNQPQHFGDGTRLSIL.

The CDR3 bases are TGTGCCAGCACCCGACAGACAGGCGGAATGGATACGCAGTATTTT. It translates to CASTRQTGGMDTQYF. V and J are TRBV6-6 and TRBJ2-3, with D tentatively TRBD1 (6 bases). V was trimmed by 7 bases and J by 6 bases, leaving 20 bases between them. The CDR3 sequence is 15 residues long. CDR1 is MNHNY, CDR2 SVGAGI, per germline (reference sequence).

This chain connects TRBV9 to TRBJ2-1; 8 bases line up with TRBD2. Unmatched junction bases numbered 12, after V lost 4 bases and J lost 6 bases. CDR1 is SGDLS, CDR2 YYNGEE, per germline. This CDR3 has 16 residues. The CDR3 is CASSRGGSAGVNEQFF. The CDR3, as DNA: TGTGCCAGCAGCCGGGGAGGATCAGCGGGAGTCAATGAGCAGTTCTTC.

This clone occurred once. This chain links TRBV11-2 with TRBJ1-1, with D unclear. The germline V gene has CDR1 SGHAT and CDR2 FQNNGV. Trimming shortened V by 2 bases and J by 0 bases, and 13 bases separated the two germline ends. The CDR3 extends over 16 amino acids. The CDR3 here is CASSLWDRGMNTEAFF. The CDR3 DNA sequence: TGTGCCAGCAGCTTATGGGATCGGGGAATGAACACTGAAGCTTTCTTT.

V gene TRBV7-6 combines with J gene TRBJ2-7; the D gene is possibly TRBD1 (6 bases). CDR1 is SGHVS, CDR2 FNYEAQ, per germline. There are 17 residues in the CDR3. V was trimmed by 1 base and J by 2 bases, leaving 18 bases between them. The CDR3 DNA reads as TGTGCCAGCAGCTTAGTCTCAGGGGCCAGAGTACCCTACGAGCAGTACTTC. Its translation: CASSLVSGARVPYEQYF.

This clone occurred once. CDR3 DNA: TGTGCCTGGAGGACGACAGGGGCTGGAGAGACCCAGTACTTC. Protein sequence: CAWRTTGAGETQYF. The rearrangement joins TRBV30 to TRBJ2-5; 8 nucleotides line up with TRBD1. Germline assignment: CDR1 GTSNPN and CDR2 SVGIG (reference sequence). The CDR3 extends over 14 amino acids. V dropped 3 bases and J dropped 4; count of bases not matched to a gene: 7. The full variable domain, with the rest looked up from reference TRBV30 and TRBJ2-5, is SQTIHQWPATLVQPVGSPLSLECTVEGTSNPNLYWYRQAAGRGLQLLFYSVGIGQISSEVPQNLSASRPQDRQFILSSKKLLLSDSGFYLCAWRTTGAGETQYFGPGTRLLVL.

The chain is built from TRBV15 and TRBJ2-3, with 10 positions matching TRBD2. This CDR3 spans 14 amino acids. Germline V lookup: CDR1 LNHNV, CDR2 YYDKDF (reference sequence). The V segment lost 10 bases and the J segment 4 bases; nucleotides outside the gene matches: 8. The CDR3 coding sequence is TGTGCCAACACTGGAGCGGGAGGGCCAGATACGCAGTATTTT. This translates into CANTGAGGPDTQYF.

The V and J genes are TRBV7-2 and TRBJ1-1, with 11 bases that match TRBD1. Germline-derived CDR1 and CDR2 are SGHTA and FQGNSA. The V and J ends lost 5 bases and 7 bases, in that order; junction bases with no gene match: 15. CDR3 length: 17 amino acids. The DNA of the CDR3 is TGTGCCAGCAGCCCCAACCCCCGGACAGGGGGCGGCGGTGAAGCTTTCTTT. Translation gives CASSPNPRTGGGGEAFF.

The chain links TRBV5-5 to TRBJ2-1; perhaps TRBD1 as D (6 bases). The germline CDR1 and CDR2 sequences are SGHKS and YYEKEE (reference sequence). The ends were cut back, 4 bases at V and 5 bases at J, with 13 bases in the middle. The CDR3 extends over 14 amino acids. CDR3 nucleotide sequence: TGTGCCAGCAGCCGGACGGACAGTGACAATGAGCAGTTCTTC. As protein: CASSRTDSDNEQFF. Combining the CDR3 with reference TRBV5-5 and TRBJ2-1 gives the whole variable domain DAGVTQSPTHLIKTRGQQVTLRCSPISGHKSVSWYQQVLGQGPQFIFQYYEKEERGRGNFPDRFSARQFPNYSSELNVNALLLGDSALYLCASSRTDSDNEQFFGPGTRLTVL.

The chain is built from TRBV7-9 and TRBJ2-3; D might be TRBD2 (5 bases). The CDR3 runs 14 residues. V lost 4 bases, J lost 2 bases, and 10 bases lay in between. From germline, CDR1 is SEHNR and CDR2 FQNEAQ (reference sequence). CDR3 protein: CASSSRAVTDTQYF. Here the CDR3 DNA reads TGTGCCAGCAGCTCGAGGGCGGTCACAGATACGCAGTATTTT.

The gene calls are TRBV11-2 and TRBJ1-2, with TRBD1 as a possible D gene (6 bases). Germline values: CDR1 SGHAT, CDR2 FQNNGV. The CDR3 covers 14 residues. V lost 5 bases and J 1 base, leaving 11 bases between the germline ends. CDR3 coding DNA: TGTGCCAGCAGCCCCCACAGGGTTAACTATGGCTACACCTTC. This gives the protein CASSPHRVNYGYTF.

This clone has a handful of counts. This chain connects TRBV4-1 to TRBJ1-2; 8 bases fit TRBD1. Trimming cost V 1 base and J 4 bases; bases outside gene matches: 5. The CDR3 totals 15 residues. Germline V gene lookup returns CDR1 MGHRA and CDR2 YSYEKL. For the CDR3, the DNA is TGCGCCAGCAGCCAAGGGACAGGGATATTCTATGGCTACACCTTC. Residues: CASSQGTGIFYGYTF.

V usage is TRBV11-2 and J usage is TRBJ2-7; D is possibly TRBD2 (7 bases). CDR3 length: 17 amino acids. V lost 5 bases and J 1 base, leaving 21 bases between the germline ends. Germline V gene sequence: CDR1 SGHAT, CDR2 FQNNGV. This CDR3 is CASSISTGPGGSYEQYF. CDR3 nucleotide sequence: TGTGCCAGCAGCATCTCCACAGGGCCCGGGGGGTCCTACGAGCAGTACTTC.

V gene TRBV11-2 combines with J gene TRBJ2-7; 9 bases map to TRBD2. Unmatched junction bases numbered 7, after V lost 1 base and J lost 3 bases. Per germline, CDR1 SGHAT and CDR2 FQNNGV. The CDR3 sequence is 16 residues long. This CDR3 reads CASSLVAREGLYEQYF. CDR3 DNA: TGTGCCAGCAGCTTAGTTGCGCGGGAGGGCCTCTACGAGCAGTACTTC.

This chain joins TRBV5-6 and TRBJ2-3, with 7 bases aligning to TRBD1. Per the germline V gene, CDR1 is SGHDT and CDR2 is YYEEEE. V dropped 3 bases and J dropped 6; count of bases not matched to a gene: 7. There are 14 residues in the CDR3. CDR3 in DNA: TGTGCCAGCAGCTCAAGCGACAGGGCCGATACGCAGTATTTT. Its translation is CASSSSDRADTQYF.

The gene calls are TRBV6-1 and TRBJ1-3; 10 bases match TRBD1. The CDR3 contains 15 residues. Per germline, CDR1 MNHNS and CDR2 SASEGT. Trimming took 11 bases from V and 3 from J; bases not matched to a gene: 10. The chain's CDR3 is CAGMPGQGRGNTIYF. The CDR3 DNA follows: TGTGCCGGAATGCCGGGACAGGGGCGTGGAAACACCATATATTTT.

This clone has just a few counts. The chain recombines TRBV14 with TRBJ2-2; TRBD2 matches 15 bases. The J segment lost 0 bases and the V segment lost 1 base, leaving 6 bases of the junction unmatched. The germline V gene encodes CDR1 SGHDN and CDR2 FVKESK. The CDR3 has 20 amino acids. CDR3 sequence reads: CASSQGRGTSGRSNTGELFF. CDR3 nucleotides: TGTGCCAGCAGCCAAGGAAGGGGGACTAGCGGGAGGTCGAACACCGGGGAGCTGTTTTTT.

The chain employs TRBV5-4 and TRBJ2-3, with 11 bases identical to TRBD1. The CDR3 runs to 20 residues. The trim removed 1 base at V and 1 base at J, leaving 14 bases unmatched. Looked up from germline, CDR1 is SGHNT and CDR2 is YYREEE (reference sequence). The CDR3 DNA sequence: TGTGCCAGCAGCTTGTTTGGGGACAGGGGGAGAGTTTGCGGCACAGATACGCAGTATTTT. The encoded protein is CASSLFGDRGRVCGTDTQYF.

V and J are TRBV27 and TRBJ1-2, with 8 bases fitting TRBD1. Trimming removed 2 bases from V and 3 bases from J; junction bases left unmatched: 11. From germline, CDR1 is MNHEY and CDR2 SMNVEV (reference sequence). The CDR3 loop spans 17 amino acids. The CDR3 DNA is TGTGCCAGCAGTTTAAAGGGGAGGGACAGGTTCTACTATGGCTACACCTTC. Translation: CASSLKGRDRFYYGYTF.